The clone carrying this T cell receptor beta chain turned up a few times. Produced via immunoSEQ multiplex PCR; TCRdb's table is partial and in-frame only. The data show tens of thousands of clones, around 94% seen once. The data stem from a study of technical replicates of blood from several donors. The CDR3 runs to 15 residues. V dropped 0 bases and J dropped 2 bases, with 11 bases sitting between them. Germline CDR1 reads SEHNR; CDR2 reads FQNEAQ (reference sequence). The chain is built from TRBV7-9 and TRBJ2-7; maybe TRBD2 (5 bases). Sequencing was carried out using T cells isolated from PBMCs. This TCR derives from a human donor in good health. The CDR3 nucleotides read TGTGCCAGCAGCTTAGCTACGGGGTCCCCCTACGAGCAGTACTTC. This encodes CASSLATGSPYEQYF. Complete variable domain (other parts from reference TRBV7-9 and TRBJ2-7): DTGVSQNPRHKITKRGQNVTFRCDPISEHNRLYWYRQTLGQGPEFLTYFQNEAQLEKSRLLSDRFSAERPKGSFSTLEIQRTEQGDSAMYLCASSLATGSPYEQYFGPGTRLTVT.